In this sample, the clone carrying this T cell receptor (beta chain) turned up a few times. Its matching antigen is unknown. V lost 4 bases and J lost 6; bases outside the gene matches: 9. Germline CDR1 reads DFQATT; CDR2 reads SNEGSKA (reference sequence). The CDR3 loop spans 13 amino acids. This entry is derived from a study of T-cell memory formation after mild COVID-19. Regarding the study as a whole: A second wave of clones peaked on day 37, and their SARS-CoV-2 specificity went unconfirmed. Most CD4+ clones that shrank were in CM and EM, while CD8+ ones turned up in EMRA. Contracting clones, day 15 to 85, had balanced CD4/CD8, and later expanders favored CD4+.

5'RACE primed from the constant segment yielded TCR alpha and TCR beta cDNA libraries bearing sample barcodes and UMIs. Via MiXCR, TCRdb re-called the 5' RACE reads, giving one row per CDR3 protein. The sample gives 560,000 or so distinct CDR3 sequences, 15% to 20% of which show up once; less than 10% is in the top ten. The source is an adult woman who had mild COVID-19 (a few samples of this study predate the infection). Cell type and time point are not known. Sequencing used PBMCs or a T cell subset sorted from them (not recorded which). V and J are TRBV20-1 and TRBJ2-7; 7 bases agree with TRBD2. The CDR3: CSANPSGRSEQYF. CDR3 coding DNA: TGCAGTGCTAATCCTAGCGGTCGGAGCGAGCAGTACTTC.